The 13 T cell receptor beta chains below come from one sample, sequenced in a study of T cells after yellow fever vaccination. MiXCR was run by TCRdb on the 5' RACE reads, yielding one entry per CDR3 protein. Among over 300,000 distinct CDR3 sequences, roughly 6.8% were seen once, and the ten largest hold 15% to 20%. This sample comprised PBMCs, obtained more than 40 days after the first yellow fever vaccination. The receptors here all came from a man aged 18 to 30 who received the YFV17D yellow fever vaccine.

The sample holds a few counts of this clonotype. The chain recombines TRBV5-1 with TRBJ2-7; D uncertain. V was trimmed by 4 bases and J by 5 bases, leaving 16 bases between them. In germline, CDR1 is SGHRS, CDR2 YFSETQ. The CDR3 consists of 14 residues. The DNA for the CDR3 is TGCGCCAGCAGCCCTGGCGCTCCCACCGACGAGCAGTACGTC. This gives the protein CASSPGAPTDEQYV.

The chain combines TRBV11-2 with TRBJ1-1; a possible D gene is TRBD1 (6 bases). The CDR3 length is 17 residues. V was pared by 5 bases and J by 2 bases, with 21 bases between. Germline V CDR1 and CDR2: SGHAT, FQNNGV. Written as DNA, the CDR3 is TGTGCCAGCAGCCTCGGAGCCCGGACAGAGATCAACACTGAAGCTTTCTTT. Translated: CASSLGARTEINTEAFF.

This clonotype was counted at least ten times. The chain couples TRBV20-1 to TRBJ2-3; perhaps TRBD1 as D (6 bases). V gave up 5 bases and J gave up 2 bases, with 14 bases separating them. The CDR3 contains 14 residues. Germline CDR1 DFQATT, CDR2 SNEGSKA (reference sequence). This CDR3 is CSAYRVGSTDTQYF. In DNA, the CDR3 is TGCAGTGCTTACAGGGTGGGTTCCACAGATACGCAGTATTTT.

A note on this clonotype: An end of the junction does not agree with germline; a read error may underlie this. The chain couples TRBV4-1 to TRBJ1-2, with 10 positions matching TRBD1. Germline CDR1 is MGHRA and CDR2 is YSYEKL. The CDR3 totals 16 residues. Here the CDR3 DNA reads TGCGCCAGCAGGCCGACCGGGACAGGGGTTCCCTATAGCTACACCTTC. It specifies CASRPTGTGVPYSYTF.

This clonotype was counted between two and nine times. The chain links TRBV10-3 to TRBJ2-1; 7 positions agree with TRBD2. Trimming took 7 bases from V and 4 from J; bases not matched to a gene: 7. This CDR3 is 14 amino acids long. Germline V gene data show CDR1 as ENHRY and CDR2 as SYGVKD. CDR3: CAINQASGYNEQFF. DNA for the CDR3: TGTGCCATCAATCAAGCTAGCGGATACAATGAGCAGTTCTTC.

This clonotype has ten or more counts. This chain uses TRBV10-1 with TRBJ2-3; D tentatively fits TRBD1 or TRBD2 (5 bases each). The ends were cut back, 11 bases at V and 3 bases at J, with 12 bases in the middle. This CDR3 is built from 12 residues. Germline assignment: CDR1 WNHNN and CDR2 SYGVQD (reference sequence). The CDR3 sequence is CARGSRTDTQYF. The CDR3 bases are TGCGCCCGGGGCAGTCGTACAGATACGCAGTATTTT.

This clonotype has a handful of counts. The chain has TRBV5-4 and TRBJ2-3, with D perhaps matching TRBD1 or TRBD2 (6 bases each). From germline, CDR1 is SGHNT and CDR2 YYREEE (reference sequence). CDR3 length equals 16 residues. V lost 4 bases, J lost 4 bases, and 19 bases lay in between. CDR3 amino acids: CASSLEGDWTADTQYF. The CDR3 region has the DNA TGTGCCAGCAGCCTCGAGGGGGACTGGACCGCAGATACGCAGTATTTT.

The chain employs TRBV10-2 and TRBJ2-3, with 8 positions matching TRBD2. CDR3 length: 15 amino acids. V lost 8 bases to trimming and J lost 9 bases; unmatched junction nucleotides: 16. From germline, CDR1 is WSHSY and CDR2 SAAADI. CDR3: CASGGRGGGRVTQYF. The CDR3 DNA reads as TGCGCCAGCGGCGGACGAGGCGGGGGGAGGGTCACGCAGTATTTT.

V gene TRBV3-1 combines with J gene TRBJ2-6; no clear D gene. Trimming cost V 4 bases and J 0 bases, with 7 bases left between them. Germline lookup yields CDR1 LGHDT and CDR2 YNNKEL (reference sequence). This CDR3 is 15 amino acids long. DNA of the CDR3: TGTGCCAGCAGCCCCGAGTTCTCTGGGGCCAACGTCCTGACTTTC. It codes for CASSPEFSGANVLTF.

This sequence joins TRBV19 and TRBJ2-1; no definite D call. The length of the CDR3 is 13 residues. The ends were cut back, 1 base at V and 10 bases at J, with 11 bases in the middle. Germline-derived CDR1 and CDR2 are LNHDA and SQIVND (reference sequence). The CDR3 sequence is CASSIAGPREQFF. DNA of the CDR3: TGTGCCAGTAGTATAGCCGGCCCCCGGGAGCAGTTCTTC.

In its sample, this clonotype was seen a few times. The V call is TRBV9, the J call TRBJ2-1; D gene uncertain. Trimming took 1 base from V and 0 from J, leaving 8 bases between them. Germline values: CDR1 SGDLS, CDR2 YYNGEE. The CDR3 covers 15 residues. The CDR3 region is CASSVKLDSYNEQFF. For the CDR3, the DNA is TGTGCCAGCAGCGTAAAGCTAGACTCCTACAATGAGCAGTTCTTC.

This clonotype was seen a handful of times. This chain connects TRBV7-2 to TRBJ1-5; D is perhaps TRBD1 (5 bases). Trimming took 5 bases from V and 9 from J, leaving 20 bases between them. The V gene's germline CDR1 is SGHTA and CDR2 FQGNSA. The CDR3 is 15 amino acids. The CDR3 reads CASSPTAGEGRPQHF. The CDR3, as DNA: TGTGCCAGCAGCCCGACAGCGGGTGAGGGAAGGCCCCAGCATTTT.

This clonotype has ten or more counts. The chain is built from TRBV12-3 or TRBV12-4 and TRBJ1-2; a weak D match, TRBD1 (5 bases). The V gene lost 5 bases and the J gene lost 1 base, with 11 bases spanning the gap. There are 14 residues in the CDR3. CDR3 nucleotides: TGTGCCAGCAGTCCGTTGACAGATAACTATGGCTACACCTTC. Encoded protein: CASSPLTDNYGYTF.